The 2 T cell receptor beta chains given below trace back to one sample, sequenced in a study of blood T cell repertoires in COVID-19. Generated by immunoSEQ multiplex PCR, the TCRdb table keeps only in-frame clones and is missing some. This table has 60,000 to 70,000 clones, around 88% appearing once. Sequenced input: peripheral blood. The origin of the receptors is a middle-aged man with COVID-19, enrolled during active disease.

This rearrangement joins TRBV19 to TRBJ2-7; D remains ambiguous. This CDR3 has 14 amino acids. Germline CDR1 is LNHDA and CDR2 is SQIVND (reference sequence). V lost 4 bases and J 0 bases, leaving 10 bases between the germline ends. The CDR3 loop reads CASSTTRDSYEQYF. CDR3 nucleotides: TGTGCCAGTAGTACAACCCGCGACTCCTACGAGCAGTACTTC.

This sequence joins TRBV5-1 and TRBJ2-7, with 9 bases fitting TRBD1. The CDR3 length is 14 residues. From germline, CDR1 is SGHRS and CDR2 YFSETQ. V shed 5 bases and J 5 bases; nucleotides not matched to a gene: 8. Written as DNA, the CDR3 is TGCGCCAGCAGTCGGACAGGGGAATTCGACGAGCAGTACTTC. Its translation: CASSRTGEFDEQYF.